This entry lists 21 T cell receptor beta chains sequenced from one sample in a study of cytomegalovirus exposure and HLA in healthy donors. Primers: 60 Vbeta forward and 13 Jbeta reverse. Libraries were prepared by immunoSEQ multiplex PCR; TCRdb keeps only in-frame clonotypes and omits some of them. In the table there are 150,000 to 200,000 clones, 75% to 90% of which are singletons. Specimen: PBMCs. The receptor source for this set is a boy between 5 and 17 years old in good health and CMV-seronegative.

The V gene is TRBV30, the J gene TRBJ2-1; 8 bases align to TRBD1. CDR1 GTSNPN and CDR2 SVGIG come from the germline V gene (reference sequence). Trimming at V came to 2 bases and at J to 7 bases, leaving 7 bases not matched to a gene. The CDR3 extends over 14 amino acids. CDR3 sequence reads: CAWSPDRARNEQFF. The DNA for the CDR3 is TGTGCCTGGAGTCCGGACAGGGCGAGGAATGAGCAGTTCTTC. The variable domain in full, completed from reference TRBV30 and TRBJ2-1, reads SQTIHQWPATLVQPVGSPLSLECTVEGTSNPNLYWYRQAAGRGLQLLFYSVGIGQISSEVPQNLSASRPQDRQFILSSKKLLLSDSGFYLCAWSPDRARNEQFFGPGTRLTVL.

The genes are TRBV14 and TRBJ1-4; TRBD1 is a possible D gene (5 bases). Deletions cut 4 bases from V and 0 bases from J, with 18 bases between. Germline CDR1 SGHDN, CDR2 FVKESK. CDR3 length equals 18 residues. CDR3 region: CASSRMPKTGATNEKLFF. The CDR3 coding sequence is TGTGCCAGCAGCCGAATGCCCAAAACGGGGGCAACTAATGAAAAACTGTTTTTT.

J is TRBJ1-3 and V is TRBV30; D not resolved. Between the trimmed V and J ends, which lost 4 bases and 6 bases, there was a span of 19 bases. Germline assignment: CDR1 GTSNPN and CDR2 SVGIG (reference sequence). The CDR3 is made up of 15 amino acids. The CDR3 here is CAWTKGGIFENTIYF. CDR3 nucleotide sequence: TGTGCCTGGACAAAGGGAGGTATCTTTGAAAACACCATATATTTT.

The CDR3 here is CASLGGDQPQHF. The CDR3, as DNA: TGTGCCAGCCTGGGGGGTGATCAGCCCCAGCATTTT. The chain recombines TRBV6-6 with TRBJ1-5; weak D call: TRBD1 (5 bases). Germline-derived CDR1 and CDR2 are MNHNY and SVGAGI (reference sequence). V lost 8 bases and J 5 bases, leaving 10 bases between the germline ends. The CDR3 runs 12 residues.

This chain links TRBV7-8 with TRBJ1-5; the D gene is possibly TRBD1 (5 bases). V shed 0 bases and J shed 5 bases, with 11 bases lying between them. Germline loops: CDR1 SGHVS, CDR2 FQNEAQ. The CDR3 is 15 residues long. Written as DNA, the CDR3 is TGTGCCAGCAGCTTAGCGCCGGGCAGGGATCAGCCCCAGCATTTT. It codes for CASSLAPGRDQPQHF. Combining the CDR3 with reference TRBV7-8 and TRBJ1-5 gives the whole variable domain GAGVSQSPRYKVAKRGQDVALRCDPISGHVSLFWYQQALGQGPEFLTYFQNEAQLDKSGLPSDRFFAERPEGSVSTLKIQRTQQEDSAVYLCASSLAPGRDQPQHFGDGTRLSIL.

This rearrangement joins TRBV19 to TRBJ2-1, with a weak D call TRBD2 (7 bases). The CDR3 consists of 16 residues. The V gene's germline CDR1 is LNHDA and CDR2 SQIVND (reference sequence). The germline V and J ends were trimmed by 5 bases and 7 bases, with 21 bases remaining between them. The CDR3 DNA follows: TGTGCCAGTAGTCGCTGGGGGGGGGCGCAGGGAAATGAGCAGTTCTTC. Protein: CASSRWGGAQGNEQFF.

The chain couples TRBV6-6 to TRBJ2-2; TRBD2 aligns across 8 bases. CDR3 length: 15 amino acids. Trimming removed 2 bases from V and 6 bases from J; junction bases left unmatched: 5. Per the germline V gene, CDR1 is MNHNY and CDR2 is SVGAGI (reference sequence). CDR3: CASSYAREGAGELFF. DNA for the CDR3: TGTGCCAGCAGTTACGCCCGGGAGGGTGCCGGGGAGCTGTTTTTT.

The chain uses TRBV27 and TRBJ1-3, with D tentatively TRBD1 (6 bases). Germline V gene data show CDR1 as MNHEY and CDR2 as SMNVEV (reference sequence). V lost 3 bases, J lost 3 bases, and 9 bases lay in between. The CDR3 runs to 14 residues. CDR3 DNA: TGTGCCAGCAGTTTTGCAGGGGTTGGAAACACCATATATTTT. It is translated as CASSFAGVGNTIYF.

This clone was counted a few times. For the CDR3, the DNA is TGCAGTGCAGCCAGGGAAGAGACCCAGTACTTC. Its protein product is CSAAREETQYF. The chain has TRBV20-1 and TRBJ2-5, with D perhaps matching TRBD1 (5 bases). Per the germline V gene, CDR1 is DFQATT and CDR2 is SNEGSKA (reference sequence). This CDR3 spans 11 amino acids. The V and J ends lost 6 bases and 3 bases respectively, with 8 bases between them.

J is TRBJ2-3 and V is TRBV11-1; tentatively, D is TRBD2 (6 bases). This CDR3 is 13 amino acids long. V lost 4 bases to trimming and J lost 5 bases, with 10 bases between them. Per germline, CDR1 SGHAT and CDR2 FQDESV (reference sequence). The CDR3 spells CASSWDSVDTQYF. CDR3 bases: TGTGCCAGCAGCTGGGACTCCGTAGATACGCAGTATTTT.

This CDR3 reads CASSWAPGQGTKNIQYF. CDR3 nucleotides: TGTGCCAGCAGCTGGGCCCCGGGACAGGGGACCAAAAACATTCAGTACTTC. The chain links TRBV11-3 to TRBJ2-4; 10 bases fit TRBD1. Germline CDR1 and CDR2: SGHNT and YENEEA. The ends lost 4 bases at V and 2 bases at J; junction bases unmatched: 8. This CDR3 contains 17 residues.

The CDR3 protein is CASTAVLRNTGELFF. In DNA form, the CDR3 reads TGTGCCAGCACCGCCGTGCTAAGGAACACCGGGGAGCTGTTTTTT. The chain carries TRBV7-9 and TRBJ2-2; unclear D gene. This CDR3 has 15 amino acids. Germline V lookup: CDR1 SEHNR, CDR2 FQNEAQ (reference sequence). Trimming removed 7 bases at V and 1 base at J, with 13 bases between.

J is TRBJ2-3 and V is TRBV7-6; no clear D. V shed 4 bases and J shed 2 bases, with 10 bases lying between them. The germline V gene encodes CDR1 SGHVS and CDR2 FNYEAQ. CDR3 length: 14 amino acids. This CDR3 is CASSYGSPTDTQYF. The CDR3 bases are TGTGCCAGCAGCTACGGGTCCCCCACAGATACGCAGTATTTT.

The chain links TRBV28 to TRBJ2-5, with 8 positions matching TRBD1. The V gene's germline CDR1 is MDHEN and CDR2 SYDVKM. This CDR3 contains 14 residues. The DNA for the CDR3 is TGTGCTAGCGATTCCTGGACAGGGAAGGAGACCCAGTACTTC. As protein: CASDSWTGKETQYF.

The genes are TRBV13 and TRBJ1-1; D not certain. CDR3 length: 16 amino acids. The germline V and J ends were trimmed by 5 bases and 4 bases, with 20 bases remaining between them. Germline V gene sequence: CDR1 PRHDT, CDR2 FYEKMQ (reference sequence). DNA for the CDR3: TGTGCCAGCAGCGTTACTGGGGTACTGCGGGTCACTGAAGCTTTCTTT. The encoded protein is CASSVTGVLRVTEAFF.

This clone is a singleton in its sample. V gene TRBV4-3 combines with J gene TRBJ2-7, with TRBD2 identical over 14 bases. The CDR3 consists of 19 residues. The trim removed 4 bases at V and 3 bases at J, leaving 14 bases unmatched. Germline V gene sequence: CDR1 LGHNA, CDR2 YSLEER. The CDR3 region has the DNA TGCGCCAGCAGCCTTCGAATCGGACTAGCGGGAGGAGGTGGCTACGAGCAGTACTTC. Translating it yields CASSLRIGLAGGGGYEQYF.

This clone has just a few counts. The rearrangement joins TRBV5-1 to TRBJ2-7; weak D call: TRBD2 (6 bases). The CDR3 length is 14 residues. Germline V gene data show CDR1 as SGHRS and CDR2 as YFSETQ. Trimming removed 4 bases at V and 0 bases at J, with 11 bases between. The CDR3 region is CASSAGPSSYEQYF. As DNA, the CDR3 is TGCGCCAGCAGCGCGGGGCCGAGCTCCTACGAGCAGTACTTC.

The rearrangement links TRBV19 to TRBJ1-2; D remains unclear. The CDR3 has 13 residues. Germline V lookup: CDR1 LNHDA, CDR2 SQIVND (reference sequence). Between the trimmed V and J ends, which lost 3 bases and 5 bases, there was a span of 10 bases. The CDR3, as DNA: TGTGCCAGTAGTATGTGGCCAAATTATGGCTACACCTTC. This sequence encodes CASSMWPNYGYTF.

This chain connects TRBV7-8 to TRBJ1-5, with D unclear. CDR3 size: 14 residues. CDR1 is SGHVS, CDR2 FQNEAQ, per germline. The germline V and J ends were trimmed by 1 base and 3 bases, with 7 bases remaining between them. The CDR3 protein is CASSLDSLNQPQHF. Written as DNA, the CDR3 is TGTGCCAGCAGCTTAGACAGCCTCAATCAGCCCCAGCATTTT.

The rearrangement uses TRBV6-1 and TRBJ1-2; tentative D call: TRBD1 (5 bases). The CDR3 is 14 residues long. Germline CDR1 and CDR2: MNHNS and SASEGT. The V and J ends lost 8 bases and 5 bases respectively, with 18 bases between them. The CDR3 nucleotides read TGTGCCAGCCCATCGGGGGACGAACGATATGGCTACACCTTC. This codes for CASPSGDERYGYTF.

V and J are TRBV13 and TRBJ2-1; 7 positions agree with TRBD2. Germline trimming cut 5 bases from V and 8 bases from J; bases unmatched to any gene: 12. The CDR3 runs 15 residues. Germline-derived CDR1 and CDR2 are PRHDT and FYEKMQ (reference sequence). DNA for the CDR3: TGTGCCAGCAGCCACACTAGCGACACACAACATGAGCAGTTCTTC. This translates into CASSHTSDTQHEQFF.